A selection of T cell receptor beta chains follows, all from one sample in a study of response to subunit inactivated influenza vaccine. TCRdb fed the RT-PCR reads into MiXCR, producing one record per CDR3 protein. The data contain about 530,000 distinct CDR3 sequences, 12% of them singletons. The sample here was PBMCs from blood, taken on the day of vaccination. The source of these receptors is a man over 45 who received an inactivated influenza vaccine. CDR3s include the opening cysteine and the closing phenylalanine or tryptophan. A D gene is named only where the DNA matches it firmly. Size values are once, few and many counts, or a class for expanded clones, and some rows have none.

TRBJ2-5 - TRBV12-3/TRBV12-4 few CASSFGEVETQYF TGTGCCAGCAGCTTCGGTGAAGTGGAGACCCAGTACTTC
TRBJ2-1 - TRBV20-1 - CSASPNGDNEQFF TGCAGTGCTAGTCCCAATGGTGACAATGAGCAGTTCTTC
TRBJ2-5 TRBD1 TRBV5-1 few CASSYQTGGSETQYF TGCGCCAGCAGCTATCAGACAGGGGGCTCAGAGACCCAGTACTTC
TRBJ2-3 TRBD1 TRBV30 - CAWSVTGAYPRVDTQYF TGTGCCTGGAGTGTAACAGGGGCCTACCCCCGGGTAGATACGCAGTATTTT
TRBJ1-2 - TRBV6-1 - CASSPYEGNYGYTF TGTGCCAGCAGCCCGTACGAAGGGAACTATGGCTACACCTTC
TRBJ2-1 - TRBV5-1 - CASSERPYRVSSYNEQFF TGCGCCAGCAGCGAACGCCCATATCGGGTTTCGTCCTACAATGAGCAGTTCTTC
TRBJ2-3 - TRBV5-1 - CASSLGVRSTDTQYF TGCGCCAGCAGCTTGGGGGTGCGTAGCACAGATACGCAGTATTTT
TRBJ2-7 - TRBV6-5 few CASCGTDYEQYF TGTGCCAGCTGCGGGACTGACTACGAGCAGTACTTC
TRBJ1-1 TRBD1 TRBV11-2 - CASSLHRGRGTEAFF TGTGCCAGCAGCTTACACAGGGGAAGAGGCACTGAAGCTTTCTTT
TRBJ1-2 - TRBV12-3/TRBV12-4 few CASSSTGHYGYTF TGTGCCAGCAGCAGTACAGGGCACTATGGCTACACCTTC
TRBJ1-2 TRBD1 TRBV5-1 - CASSLVGTVNYGYTF TGCGCCAGCAGCTTGGTCGGGACAGTAAACTATGGCTACACCTTC
TRBJ2-3 - TRBV7-2 - CASSSRTRPGDTQYF TGTGCCAGCAGCTCCAGGACTCGGCCAGGAGATACGCAGTATTTT
TRBJ2-7 TRBD1 TRBV20-1 - CSASRERTGGAGEQYF TGCAGTGCTAGTAGGGAGCGGACAGGGGGGGCGGGCGAGCAGTACTTC
TRBJ2-3 - TRBV6-2/TRBV6-3 - CASSLDSSETDTQYF TGTGCCAGCAGCCTGGACTCTTCGGAGACAGATACGCAGTATTTT
TRBJ2-1 - TRBV29-1 - CSVNWGFNNEQFF TGCAGCGTAAACTGGGGCTTTAACAATGAGCAGTTCTTC
TRBJ2-5 - TRBV5-5 few CASSTSRAVETQYF TGTGCCAGCAGCACCTCAAGGGCGGTGGAGACCCAGTACTTC
TRBJ2-5 TRBD1 TRBV7-7 - CASSTRQGRQETQYF TGTGCCAGCAGCACCCGACAGGGGCGGCAAGAGACCCAGTACTTC
TRBJ2-3 TRBD1 TRBV20-1 - CSASRDSTDTQYF TGCAGTGCTAGTAGGGACAGTACAGATACGCAGTATTTT
TRBJ1-5 TRBD1 TRBV20-1 - CSASIPGTGGGNQPQHF TGCAGTGCTAGTATCCCCGGGACAGGGGGCGGCAATCAGCCCCAGCATTTT
TRBJ1-1 TRBD1 TRBV4-3 - CASRVGQGGSTEAFF TGCGCCAGCAGGGTCGGACAGGGCGGTAGCACTGAAGCTTTCTTT
TRBJ2-3 - TRBV5-1 few CASSLATADTQYF TGCGCCAGCAGCTTGGCTACCGCAGATACGCAGTATTTT
TRBJ2-1 - TRBV6-5 many CASSYSKNSYNEQFF TGTGCCAGCAGTTACTCGAAAAACTCCTACAATGAGCAGTTCTTC
TRBJ2-3 TRBD1 TRBV10-3 many CAISPTGTGTDTQYF TGTGCCATCAGCCCAACAGGGACAGGCACAGATACGCAGTATTTT
TRBJ2-3 TRBD2 TRBV12-3/TRBV12-4 few CASSAPTSGSADTQYF TGTGCCAGCAGTGCACCGACTAGCGGGAGTGCAGATACGCAGTATTTT
TRBJ2-5 - TRBV19 once CASSATYGTTQETQYF TGTGCCAGTAGTGCTACATACGGGACCACCCAAGAGACCCAGTACTTC
TRBJ2-4 - TRBV5-1 few CASSFGGRGDIQYF TGCGCCAGCAGTTTTGGAGGGAGAGGGGACATTCAGTACTTC
TRBJ2-7 TRBD2 TRBV11-2 many CASSFASGAYEQYF TGTGCCAGCAGCTTTGCTAGCGGGGCCTACGAGCAGTACTTC
TRBJ2-3 - TRBV6-5 - CASSYRSRDTQYF TGTGCCAGCAGTTATAGGTCTAGAGATACGCAGTATTTT
TRBJ1-1 - TRBV19 few CASSIGRDWDEAFF TGTGCCAGTAGTATAGGTCGGGACTGGGATGAAGCTTTCTTT
TRBJ2-2 - TRBV3-1 few CASSQGLVGPGELFF TGTGCCAGCAGCCAAGGACTAGTGGGTCCCGGGGAGCTGTTTTTT
TRBJ1-5 - TRBV5-1 - CASSMYGADQPQHF TGCGCCAGCAGCATGTACGGGGCAGATCAGCCCCAGCATTTT